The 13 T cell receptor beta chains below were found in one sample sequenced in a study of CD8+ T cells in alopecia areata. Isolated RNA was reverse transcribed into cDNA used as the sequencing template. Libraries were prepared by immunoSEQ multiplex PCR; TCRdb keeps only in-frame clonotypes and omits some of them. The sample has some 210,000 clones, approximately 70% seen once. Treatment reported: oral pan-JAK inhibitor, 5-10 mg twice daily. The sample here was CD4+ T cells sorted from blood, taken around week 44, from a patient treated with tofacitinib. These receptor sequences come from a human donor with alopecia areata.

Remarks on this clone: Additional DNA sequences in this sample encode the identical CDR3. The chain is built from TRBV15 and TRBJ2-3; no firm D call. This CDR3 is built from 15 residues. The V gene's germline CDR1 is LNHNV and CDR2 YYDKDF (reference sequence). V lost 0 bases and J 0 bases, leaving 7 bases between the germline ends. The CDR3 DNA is TGTGCCACCAGCAGAGATAGGGATAGCACAGATACGCAGTATTTT. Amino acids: CATSRDRDSTDTQYF. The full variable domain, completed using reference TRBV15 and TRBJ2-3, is DAMVIQNPRYQVTQFGKPVTLSCSQTLNHNVMYWYQQKSSQAPKLLFHYYDKDFNNEADTPDNFQSRRPNTSFCFLDIRSPGLGDTAMYLCATSRDRDSTDTQYFGPGTRLTVL.

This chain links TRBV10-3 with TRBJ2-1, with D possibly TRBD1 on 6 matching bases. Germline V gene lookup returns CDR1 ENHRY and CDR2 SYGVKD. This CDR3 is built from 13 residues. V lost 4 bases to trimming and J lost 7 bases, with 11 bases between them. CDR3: CAISGPQGNEQFF. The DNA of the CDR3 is TGTGCCATCAGTGGTCCTCAGGGGAATGAGCAGTTCTTC.

This chain's CDR3 is CASSATGANTGELFF. For the CDR3, the DNA is TGTGCCAGCAGTGCAACGGGAGCGAACACCGGGGAGCTGTTTTTT. The chain is built from TRBV6-1 and TRBJ2-2; D perhaps matches TRBD2 (6 bases). The CDR3 runs to 15 residues. Trimming removed 4 bases from V and 0 bases from J, with 9 bases in between. Germline CDR1 MNHNS, CDR2 SASEGT.

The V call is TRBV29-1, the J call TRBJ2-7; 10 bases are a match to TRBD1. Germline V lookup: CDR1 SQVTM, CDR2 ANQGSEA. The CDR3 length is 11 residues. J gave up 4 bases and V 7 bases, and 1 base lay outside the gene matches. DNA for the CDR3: TGCAGCGGACAGGGGGCGTACGAGCAGTACTTC. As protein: CSGQGAYEQYF.

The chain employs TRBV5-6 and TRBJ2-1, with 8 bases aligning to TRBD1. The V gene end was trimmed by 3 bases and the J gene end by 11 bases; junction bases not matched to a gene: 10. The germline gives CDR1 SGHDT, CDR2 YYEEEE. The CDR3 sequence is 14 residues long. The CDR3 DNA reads TGTGCCAGCAGCTCCGGACAGGGAACAACGAAGCAGTTCTTC. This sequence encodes CASSSGQGTTKQFF.

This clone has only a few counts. For the CDR3, the DNA is TGTGCCTGGAGTCCACCGCCGGGACTAGCGATATACAATGAGCAGTTCTTC. Its translation: CAWSPPPGLAIYNEQFF. V is TRBV30 and J is TRBJ2-1, with 10 bases that match TRBD2. This CDR3 region has 17 residues. The V gene end was trimmed by 2 bases and the J gene end by 4 bases; junction bases not matched to a gene: 11. Germline CDR1 and CDR2: GTSNPN and SVGIG (reference sequence).

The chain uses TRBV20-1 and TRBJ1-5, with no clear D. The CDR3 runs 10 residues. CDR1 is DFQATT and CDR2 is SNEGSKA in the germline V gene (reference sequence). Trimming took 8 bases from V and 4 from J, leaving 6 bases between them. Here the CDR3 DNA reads TGCAGTCCTCCTAATCAGCCCCAGCATTTT. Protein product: CSPPNQPQHF.

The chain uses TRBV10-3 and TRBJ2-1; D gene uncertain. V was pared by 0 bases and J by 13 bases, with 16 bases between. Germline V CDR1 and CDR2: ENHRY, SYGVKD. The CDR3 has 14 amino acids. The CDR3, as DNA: TGTGCCATCAGTGAGTCTAAGGCTGCAACTGTACAGTTCTTC. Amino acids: CAISESKAATVQFF.

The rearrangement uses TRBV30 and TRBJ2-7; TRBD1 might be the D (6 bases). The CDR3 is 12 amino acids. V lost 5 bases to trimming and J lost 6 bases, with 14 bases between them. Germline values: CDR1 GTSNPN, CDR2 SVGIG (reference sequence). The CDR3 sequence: CAWGTPSSEQYF. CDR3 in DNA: TGTGCCTGGGGGACACCCTCTTCCGAGCAGTACTTC. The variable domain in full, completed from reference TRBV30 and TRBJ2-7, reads SQTIHQWPATLVQPVGSPLSLECTVEGTSNPNLYWYRQAAGRGLQLLFYSVGIGQISSEVPQNLSASRPQDRQFILSSKKLLLSDSGFYLCAWGTPSSEQYFGPGTRLTVT.

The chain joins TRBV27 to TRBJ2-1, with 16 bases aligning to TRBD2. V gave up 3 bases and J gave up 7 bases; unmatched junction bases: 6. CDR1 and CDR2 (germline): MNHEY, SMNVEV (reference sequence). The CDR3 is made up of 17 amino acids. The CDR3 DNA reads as TGTGCCAGCAGTTTCTTGGGACTAGCGGGGGGGCAGAATGAGCAGTTCTTC. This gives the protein CASSFLGLAGGQNEQFF.

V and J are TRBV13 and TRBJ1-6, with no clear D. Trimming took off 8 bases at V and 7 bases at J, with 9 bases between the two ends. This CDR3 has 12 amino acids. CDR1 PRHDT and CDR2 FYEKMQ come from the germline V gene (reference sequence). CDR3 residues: CASCLANSPLHF. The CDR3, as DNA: TGTGCCAGCTGTCTGGCCAATTCACCCCTCCACTTT.

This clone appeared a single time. CDR3 nucleotide sequence: TGTGCCAGCAGCCCTCTATTACAGGGTACTGTGAACGAGCAGTACTTC. It encodes CASSPLLQGTVNEQYF. The chain employs TRBV7-7 and TRBJ2-7; D is possibly TRBD1 (6 bases). The CDR3 length is 16 residues. Germline assignment: CDR1 SSHAT and CDR2 FNYEAQ (reference sequence). V was cut by 5 bases and J by 5 bases, with 22 bases left in between.

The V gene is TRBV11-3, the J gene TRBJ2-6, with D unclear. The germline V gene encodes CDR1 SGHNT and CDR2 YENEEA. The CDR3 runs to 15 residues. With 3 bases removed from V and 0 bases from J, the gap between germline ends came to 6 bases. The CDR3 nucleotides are TGTGCCAGCAGCTTTGGCTTCTCTGGGGCCAACGTCCTGACTTTC. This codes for CASSFGFSGANVLTF.